The sequence of this TCR beta chain was determined in a study of cytomegalovirus exposure and HLA in healthy donors. Points from the study as a whole: It was reportedly the case that the classifier diagnosed cytomegalovirus status with high specificity and sensitivity. Some public TCRs appeared in many individuals, while most sequences were rare. That first-cohort TCR clusters tended to co-occur in the approximately 120 validation repertoires was found in a later analysis. The authors listed some 150 TCR beta chains as cytomegalovirus-associated.

Sequencing was performed with immunoSEQ multiplex PCR; in TCRdb, only in-frame clones are kept and a portion is missing. The sample includes some 310,000 clones, roughly 87% of them seen just once. This CDR3 comprises 15 residues. Germline CDR1 reads ENHRY; CDR2 reads SYGVKD. The V segment lost 0 bases and the J segment 5 bases; nucleotides outside the gene matches: 5. Notes on this clone: The antigen is not known.

This clonotype was obtained from a man aged 25-40 years in good health and CMV-seronegative. The sample consisted of PBMCs. The rearrangement links TRBV10-3 to TRBJ2-5; 8 bases line up with TRBD1. The CDR3 loop is CAISESKTGVETQYF. CDR3 DNA sequence: TGTGCCATCAGTGAGTCGAAGACAGGGGTGGAGACCCAGTACTTC.